This T cell receptor (beta chain) was found in a study of T cells in women clearing cervical HPV infection. Using immunoSEQ multiplex PCR, the repertoire was profiled, and TCRdb retains in-frame clones only, with some absent. Listed are 20,000 or so clones; around 6% falls within the top ten. To note about this clone: The sequenced fragment ends 3 residues before the CDR3 boundary, so the rest is inferred from the germline J gene.

Losses at the gene ends were 3 bases for V and 1 base for J; bases not matched to a gene: 5. This CDR3 is 15 amino acids long. Germline loops: CDR1 WNHNN, CDR2 SYGVQD (reference sequence). The TCR comes from a woman aged 18-69 years with a cervical HPV16 infection that either progressed to CIN3+ or cleared (not recorded which). V gene TRBV10-1 combines with J gene TRBJ2-5, with 7 positions matching TRBD1. The material sequenced was blood buffy coat. The CDR3 protein is CASSEGQGVQETQYF. The part of the CDR3 DNA that was read is TGCGCCAGCAGTGAAGGTCAGGGGGTCCAAGAGACC.